This TCR beta chain was identified during a study of patients and donors after allogeneic stem cell transplantation. The CDR3 is made up of 12 amino acids. V gave up 11 bases and J gave up 6 bases, with 15 bases separating them. Germline V gene data show CDR1 as ENHRY and CDR2 as SYGVKD. A few counts support this clonotype. From the RT-PCR reads, TCRdb called clonotypes with MiXCR, one entry per CDR3 protein. The data hold tens of thousands of distinct CDR3 sequences, with more than 20% observed a single time. The chain is built from TRBV10-3 and TRBJ2-3; D remains ambiguous. This clonotype was obtained from a human donor who was either an allogeneic HSCT recipient or a stem cell or donor lymphocyte infusion donor (not recorded which). It is not recorded whose cells these are; they may come from a transplant donor. Specimen: blood, either unsorted or a sorted T cell fraction (not recorded which). The CDR3 coding sequence is TGTGCCTTTTCGACGGGTTCGGATACGCAGTATTTT. This translates into CAFSTGSDTQYF.